In its sample, the clone carrying this T cell receptor (beta chain) was seen a few times. Antigen unknown. This entry comes from a study of a mutant IDH1 vaccine in newly diagnosed glioma. This table comes from immunoSEQ multiplex PCR, and its TCRdb copy is limited to in-frame clones, with some not included. The sample has about 27,000 clones; about four fifths are singletons. Indicated time point: week 35, safety follow-up. In every dose of vaccine, 300 ug of mutant IDH1 20-mer peptide was given alongside topical imiquimod. Whole-study results and caveats: Altogether, 93.3% of patients exhibited vaccine-induced immune responses.

The sequencing here drew on PBMCs, taken from a glioma patient whose treatment included an IDH1 peptide vaccine. The sequence was obtained from a man between 50 and 59 years old with glioma.

Written as DNA, the CDR3 is TGTGCCAGCAGTGAAGGGGTCAATCAGCCCCAGCATTTT. Translated: CASSEGVNQPQHF. The chain uses TRBV2 and TRBJ1-5, with D unresolved. Germline V lookup: CDR1 SNHLY, CDR2 FYNNEI. The CDR3 runs to 13 residues. Between the trimmed V and J ends, which lost 1 base and 3 bases, there was a span of 4 bases.